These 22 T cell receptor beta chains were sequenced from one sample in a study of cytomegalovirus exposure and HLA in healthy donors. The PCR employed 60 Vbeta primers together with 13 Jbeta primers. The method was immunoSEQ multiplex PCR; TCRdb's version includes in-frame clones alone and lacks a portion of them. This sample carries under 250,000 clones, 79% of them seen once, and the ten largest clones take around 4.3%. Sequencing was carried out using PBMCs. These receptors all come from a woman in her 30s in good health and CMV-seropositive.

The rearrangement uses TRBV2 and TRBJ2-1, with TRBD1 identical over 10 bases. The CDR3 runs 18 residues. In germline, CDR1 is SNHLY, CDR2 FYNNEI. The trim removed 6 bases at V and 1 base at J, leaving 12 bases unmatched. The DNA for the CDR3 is TGTGCCAGCAGCGCCGGGACAGGGGCGACCCTTTCCTACAATGAGCAGTTCTTC. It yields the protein CASSAGTGATLSYNEQFF.

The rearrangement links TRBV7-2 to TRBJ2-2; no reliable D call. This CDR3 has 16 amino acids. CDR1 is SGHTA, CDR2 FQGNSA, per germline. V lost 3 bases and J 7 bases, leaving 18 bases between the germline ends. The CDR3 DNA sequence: TGTGCCAGCAGCTTCGGAGCTTCCGTTCCCAACGGGGAGCTGTTTTTT. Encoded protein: CASSFGASVPNGELFF.

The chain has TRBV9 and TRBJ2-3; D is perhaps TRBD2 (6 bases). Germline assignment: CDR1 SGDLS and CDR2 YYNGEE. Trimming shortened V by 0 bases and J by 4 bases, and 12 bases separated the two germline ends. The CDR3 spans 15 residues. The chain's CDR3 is CASSVAQLASDTQYF. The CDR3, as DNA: TGTGCCAGCAGCGTAGCTCAACTAGCATCAGATACGCAGTATTTT.

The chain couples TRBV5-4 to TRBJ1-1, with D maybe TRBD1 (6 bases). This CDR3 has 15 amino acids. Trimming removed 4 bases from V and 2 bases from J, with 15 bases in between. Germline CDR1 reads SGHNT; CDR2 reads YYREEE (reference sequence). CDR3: CASSPPQGHNTEAFF. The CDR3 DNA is TGTGCCAGCAGCCCCCCCCAGGGACACAACACTGAAGCTTTCTTT.

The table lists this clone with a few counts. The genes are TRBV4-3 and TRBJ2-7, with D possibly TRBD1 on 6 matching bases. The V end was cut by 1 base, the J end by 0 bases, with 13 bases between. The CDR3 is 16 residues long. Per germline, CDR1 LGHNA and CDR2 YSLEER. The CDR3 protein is CASSQGTATLSYEQYF. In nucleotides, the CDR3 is TGCGCCAGCAGCCAAGGGACAGCGACCCTCTCCTACGAGCAGTACTTC.

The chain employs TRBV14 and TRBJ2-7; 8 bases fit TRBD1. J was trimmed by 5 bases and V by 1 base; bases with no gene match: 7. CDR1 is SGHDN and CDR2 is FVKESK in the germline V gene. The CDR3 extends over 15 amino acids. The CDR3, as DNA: TGTGCCAGCAGCCAAGGGTGGACAGGGAACAACGAGCAGTACTTC. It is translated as CASSQGWTGNNEQYF.

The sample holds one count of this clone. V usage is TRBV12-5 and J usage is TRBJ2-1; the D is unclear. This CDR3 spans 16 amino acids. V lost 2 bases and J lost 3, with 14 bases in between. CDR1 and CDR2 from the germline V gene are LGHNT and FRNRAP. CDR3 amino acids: CASGLLVRMNYNEQFF. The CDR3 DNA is TGTGCTAGTGGTTTGCTTGTCAGGATGAACTACAATGAGCAGTTCTTC.

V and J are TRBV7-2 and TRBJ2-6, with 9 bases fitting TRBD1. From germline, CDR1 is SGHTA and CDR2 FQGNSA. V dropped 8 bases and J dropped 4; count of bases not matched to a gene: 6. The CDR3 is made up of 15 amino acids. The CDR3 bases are TGTGCCAGCGGATACAGGGGGCTCGGGGCCAACGTCCTGACTTTC. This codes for CASGYRGLGANVLTF.

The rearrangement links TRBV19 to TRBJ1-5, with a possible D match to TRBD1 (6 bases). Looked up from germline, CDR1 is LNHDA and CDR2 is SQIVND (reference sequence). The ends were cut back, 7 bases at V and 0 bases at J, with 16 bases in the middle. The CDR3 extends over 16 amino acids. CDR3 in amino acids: CASKDSHGSSNQPQHF. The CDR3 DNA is TGTGCCAGTAAGGACAGCCATGGATCTAGCAATCAGCCCCAGCATTTT.

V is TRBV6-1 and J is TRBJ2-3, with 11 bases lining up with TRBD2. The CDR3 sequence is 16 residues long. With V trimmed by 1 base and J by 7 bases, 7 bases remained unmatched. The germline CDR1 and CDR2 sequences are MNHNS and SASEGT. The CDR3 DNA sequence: TGTGCCAGCAGTGAAGACTTAGCGGGGGGGCGAAATACGCAGTATTTT. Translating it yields CASSEDLAGGRNTQYF.

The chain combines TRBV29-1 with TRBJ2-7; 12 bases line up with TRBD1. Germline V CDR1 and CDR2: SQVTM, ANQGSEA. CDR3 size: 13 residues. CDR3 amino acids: CSGPFPGQGALYF. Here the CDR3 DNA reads TGCAGTGGACCCTTTCCGGGACAGGGGGCATTGTACTTC.

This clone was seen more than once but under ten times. CDR3 bases: TGCGCCAGCAGCCAAGGGAGTGAGGACGAGCAGTACTTC. Translation gives CASSQGSEDEQYF. The V call is TRBV4-1, the J call TRBJ2-7; D remains ambiguous. From germline, CDR1 is MGHRA and CDR2 YSYEKL. Trimming took off 1 base at V and 5 bases at J, with 9 bases between the two ends. The CDR3 runs to 13 residues.

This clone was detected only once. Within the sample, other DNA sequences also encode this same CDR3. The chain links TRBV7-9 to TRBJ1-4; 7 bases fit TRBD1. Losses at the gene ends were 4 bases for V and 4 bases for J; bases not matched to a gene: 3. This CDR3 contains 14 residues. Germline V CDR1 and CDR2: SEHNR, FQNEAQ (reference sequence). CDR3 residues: CASSSTGFNEKLFF. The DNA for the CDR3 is TGTGCCAGCAGCTCGACAGGGTTTAATGAAAAACTGTTTTTT.

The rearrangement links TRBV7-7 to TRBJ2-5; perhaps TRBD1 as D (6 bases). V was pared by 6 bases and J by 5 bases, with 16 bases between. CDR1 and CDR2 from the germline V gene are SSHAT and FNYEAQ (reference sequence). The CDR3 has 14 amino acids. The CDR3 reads CASSPQGGEETQYF. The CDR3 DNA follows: TGTGCCAGCAGTCCACAGGGCGGAGAGGAGACCCAGTACTTC.

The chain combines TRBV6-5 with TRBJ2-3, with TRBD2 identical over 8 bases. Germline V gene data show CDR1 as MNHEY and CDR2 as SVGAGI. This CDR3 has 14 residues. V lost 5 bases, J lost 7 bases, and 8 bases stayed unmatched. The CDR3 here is CASSTGLESYTQYF. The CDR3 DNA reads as TGTGCCAGCAGTACGGGACTAGAGTCATATACGCAGTATTTT.

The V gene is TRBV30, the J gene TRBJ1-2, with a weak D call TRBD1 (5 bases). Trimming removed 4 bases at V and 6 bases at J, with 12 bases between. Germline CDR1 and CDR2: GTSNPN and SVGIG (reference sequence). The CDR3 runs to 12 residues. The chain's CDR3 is CAWKQANDGYTF. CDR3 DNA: TGTGCCTGGAAACAGGCGAATGATGGCTACACCTTC. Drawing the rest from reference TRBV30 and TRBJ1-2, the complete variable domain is SQTIHQWPATLVQPVGSPLSLECTVEGTSNPNLYWYRQAAGRGLQLLFYSVGIGQISSEVPQNLSASRPQDRQFILSSKKLLLSDSGFYLCAWKQANDGYTFGSGTRLTVV.

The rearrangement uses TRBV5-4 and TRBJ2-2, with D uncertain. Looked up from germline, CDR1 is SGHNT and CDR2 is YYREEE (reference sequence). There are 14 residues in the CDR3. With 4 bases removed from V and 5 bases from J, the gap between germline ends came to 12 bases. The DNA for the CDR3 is TGTGCCAGCAGCCCCCGGGTTGGGACCGGGGAGCTGTTTTTT. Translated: CASSPRVGTGELFF.

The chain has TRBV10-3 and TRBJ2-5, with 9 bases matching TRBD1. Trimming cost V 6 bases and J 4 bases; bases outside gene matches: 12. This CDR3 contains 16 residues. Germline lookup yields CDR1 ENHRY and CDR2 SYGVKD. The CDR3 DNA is TGTGCCATCAGGGTTGGAGTACAGGGGGCAAGAGAGACCCAGTACTTC. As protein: CAIRVGVQGARETQYF.

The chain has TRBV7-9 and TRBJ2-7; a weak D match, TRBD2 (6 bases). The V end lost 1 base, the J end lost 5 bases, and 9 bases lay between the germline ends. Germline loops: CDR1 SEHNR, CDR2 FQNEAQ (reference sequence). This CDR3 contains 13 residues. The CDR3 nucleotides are TGTGCCAGCAGCTTAGTATGGGGGGACGAGCAGTACTTC. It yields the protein CASSLVWGDEQYF.

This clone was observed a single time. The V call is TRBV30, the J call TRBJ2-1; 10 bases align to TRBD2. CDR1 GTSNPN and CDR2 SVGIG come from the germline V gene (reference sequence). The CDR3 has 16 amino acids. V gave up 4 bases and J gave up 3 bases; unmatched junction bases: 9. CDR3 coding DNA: TGTGCCTGGAAAAATCCCACTAGCGGGAACTACAATGAGCAGTTCTTC. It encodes CAWKNPTSGNYNEQFF.

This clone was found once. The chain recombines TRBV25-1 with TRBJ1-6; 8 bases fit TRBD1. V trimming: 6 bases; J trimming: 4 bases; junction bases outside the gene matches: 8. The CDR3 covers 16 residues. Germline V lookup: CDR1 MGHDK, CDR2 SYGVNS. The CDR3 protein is CASSQFQGAYNSPLHF. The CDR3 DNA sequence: TGTGCCAGCAGCCAATTTCAGGGGGCTTATAATTCACCCCTCCACTTT.

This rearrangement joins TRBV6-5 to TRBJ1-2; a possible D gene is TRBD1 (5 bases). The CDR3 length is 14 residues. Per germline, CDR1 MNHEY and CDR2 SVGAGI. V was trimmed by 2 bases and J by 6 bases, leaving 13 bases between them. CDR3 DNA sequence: TGTGCCAGCAGTTACATGGGGTTCAGGGATGGCTACACCTTC. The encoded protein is CASSYMGFRDGYTF.